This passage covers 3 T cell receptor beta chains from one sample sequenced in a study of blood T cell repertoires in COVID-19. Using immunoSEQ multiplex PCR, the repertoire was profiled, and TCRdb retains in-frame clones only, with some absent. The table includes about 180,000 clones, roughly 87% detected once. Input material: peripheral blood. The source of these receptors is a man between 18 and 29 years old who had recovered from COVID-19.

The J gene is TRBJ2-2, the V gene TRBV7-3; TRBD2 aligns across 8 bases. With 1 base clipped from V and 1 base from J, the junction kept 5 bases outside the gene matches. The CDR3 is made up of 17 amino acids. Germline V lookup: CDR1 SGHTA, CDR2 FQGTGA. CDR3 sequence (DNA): TGTGCCAGCAGCTTAATTCCGGGACTAGTGAACACCGGGGAGCTGTTTTTT. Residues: CASSLIPGLVNTGELFF.

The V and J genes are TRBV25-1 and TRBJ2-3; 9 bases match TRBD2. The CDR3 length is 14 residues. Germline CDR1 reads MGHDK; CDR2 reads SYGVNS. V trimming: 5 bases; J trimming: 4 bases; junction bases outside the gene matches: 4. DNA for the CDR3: TGTGCCAGCAGTTTAGCGGGAGCCCCAGATACGCAGTATTTT. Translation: CASSLAGAPDTQYF.

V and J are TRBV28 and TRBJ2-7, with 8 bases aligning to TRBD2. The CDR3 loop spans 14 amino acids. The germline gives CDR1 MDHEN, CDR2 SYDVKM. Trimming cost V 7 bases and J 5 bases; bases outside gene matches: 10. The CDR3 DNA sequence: TGTGCCAGCACCGTAGAGCGGGAGTCGGACGAGCAGTACTTC. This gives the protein CASTVERESDEQYF.